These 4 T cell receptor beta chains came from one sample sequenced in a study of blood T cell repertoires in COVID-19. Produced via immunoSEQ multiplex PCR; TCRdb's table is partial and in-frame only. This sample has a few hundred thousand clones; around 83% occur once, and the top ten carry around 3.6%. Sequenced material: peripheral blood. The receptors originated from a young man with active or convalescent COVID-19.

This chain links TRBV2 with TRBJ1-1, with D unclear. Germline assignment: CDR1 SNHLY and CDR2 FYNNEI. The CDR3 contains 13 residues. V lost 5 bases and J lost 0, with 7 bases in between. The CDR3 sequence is CASSRGLNTEAFF. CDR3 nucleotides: TGTGCCAGCAGTCGGGGTTTGAACACTGAAGCTTTCTTT.

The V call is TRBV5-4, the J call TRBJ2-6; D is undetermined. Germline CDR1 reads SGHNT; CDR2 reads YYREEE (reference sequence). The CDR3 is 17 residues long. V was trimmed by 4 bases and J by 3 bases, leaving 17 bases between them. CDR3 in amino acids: CASSTSEGPGGANVLTF. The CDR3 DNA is TGTGCCAGCAGCACTTCGGAAGGTCCAGGTGGGGCCAACGTCCTGACTTTC.

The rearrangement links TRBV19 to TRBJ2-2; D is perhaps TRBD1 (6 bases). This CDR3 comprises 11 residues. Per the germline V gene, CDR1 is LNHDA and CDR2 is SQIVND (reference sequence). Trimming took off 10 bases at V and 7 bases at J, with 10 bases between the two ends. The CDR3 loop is CATTGYGELFF. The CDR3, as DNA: TGTGCCACCACAGGGTACGGGGAGCTGTTTTTT. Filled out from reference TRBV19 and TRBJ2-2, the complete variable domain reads DGGITQSPKYLFRKEGQNVTLSCEQNLNHDAMYWYRQDPGQGLRLIYYSQIVNDFQKGDIAEGYSVSREKKESFPLTVTSAQKNPTAFYLCATTGYGELFFGEGSRLTVL.

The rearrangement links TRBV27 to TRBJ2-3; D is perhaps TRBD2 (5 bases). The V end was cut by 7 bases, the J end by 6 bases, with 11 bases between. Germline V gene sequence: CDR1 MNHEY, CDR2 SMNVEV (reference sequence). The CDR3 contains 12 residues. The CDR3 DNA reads TGTGCCAGCACTCAAGGAGGTGATACGCAGTATTTT. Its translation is CASTQGGDTQYF.